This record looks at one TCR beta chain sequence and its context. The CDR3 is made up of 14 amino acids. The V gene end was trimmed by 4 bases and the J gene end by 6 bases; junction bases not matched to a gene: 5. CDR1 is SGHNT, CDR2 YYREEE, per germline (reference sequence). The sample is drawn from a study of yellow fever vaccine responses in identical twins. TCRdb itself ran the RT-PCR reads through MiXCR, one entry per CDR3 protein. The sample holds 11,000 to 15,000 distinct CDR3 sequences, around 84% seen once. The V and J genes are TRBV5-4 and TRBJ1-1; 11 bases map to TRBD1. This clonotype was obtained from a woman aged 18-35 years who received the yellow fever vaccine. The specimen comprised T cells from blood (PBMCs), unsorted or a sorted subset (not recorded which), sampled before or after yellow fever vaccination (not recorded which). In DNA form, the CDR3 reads TGTGCCAGCAGCATATGGACAGGGGGCGCTGAAGCTTTCTTT. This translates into CASSIWTGGAEAFF.